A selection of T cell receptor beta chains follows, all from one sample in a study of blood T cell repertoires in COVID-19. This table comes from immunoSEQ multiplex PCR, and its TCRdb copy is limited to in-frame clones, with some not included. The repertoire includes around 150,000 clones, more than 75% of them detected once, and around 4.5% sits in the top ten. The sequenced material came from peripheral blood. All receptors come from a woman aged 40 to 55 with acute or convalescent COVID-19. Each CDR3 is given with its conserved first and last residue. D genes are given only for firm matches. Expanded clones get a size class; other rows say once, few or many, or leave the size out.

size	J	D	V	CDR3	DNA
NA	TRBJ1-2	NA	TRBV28	CAILRVYRERGYGYTF	TGTGCCATCTTAAGGGTCTACAGGGAGCGAGGCTATGGCTACACCTTC
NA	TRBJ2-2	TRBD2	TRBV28	CASSFPTLAGGPLGANTGELFF	TGTGCCAGCAGTTTCCCAACATTAGCGGGGGGACCCCTTGGGGCGAACACCGGGGAGCTGTTTTTT
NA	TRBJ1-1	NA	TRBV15	CATSPSRGWTEAFF	TGTGCCACCAGCCCTAGTCGGGGGTGGACTGAAGCTTTCTTT
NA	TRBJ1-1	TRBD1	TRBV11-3	CASSPGQGRGEAFF	TGTGCCAGCAGCCCAGGACAGGGTCGGGGTGAAGCTTTCTTT
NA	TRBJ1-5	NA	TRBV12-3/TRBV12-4	CASSPRPNQPQHF	TGTGCCAGCAGTCCCCGTCCCAATCAGCCCCAGCATTTT
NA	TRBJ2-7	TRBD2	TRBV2	CASTDRREGSEQYF	TGTGCCAGCACCGACCGACGGGAGGGCTCCGAGCAGTACTTC
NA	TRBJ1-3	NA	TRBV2	CASRGGASGNTIYF	TGTGCCAGCCGCGGGGGCGCCTCTGGAAACACCATATATTTT
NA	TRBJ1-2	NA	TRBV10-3	CAISMGLGGYTF	TGTGCCATCTCGATGGGGCTGGGTGGCTACACCTTC
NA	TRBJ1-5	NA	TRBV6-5	CASSYPEDDQPQHF	TGTGCCAGCAGTTACCCAGAAGATGATCAGCCCCAGCATTTT
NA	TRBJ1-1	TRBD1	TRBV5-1	CASSLSPGGGNTEAFF	TGCGCCAGCAGCTTGTCCCCAGGGGGCGGGAACACTGAAGCTTTCTTT
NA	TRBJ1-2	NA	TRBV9	CASSKNRDPYGYTF	TGTGCCAGCAGCAAGAACAGGGACCCCTATGGCTACACCTTC
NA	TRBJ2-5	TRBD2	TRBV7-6	CASSFFPQLAGGGETQYF	TGTGCCAGCAGCTTTTTTCCCCAACTAGCGGGGGGTGGAGAGACCCAGTACTTC
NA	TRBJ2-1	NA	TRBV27	CASSFAGSYNEQFF	TGTGCCAGCAGTTTTGCAGGGTCATACAATGAGCAGTTCTTC
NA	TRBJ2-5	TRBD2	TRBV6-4	CASSAGTSGEETQYF	TGTGCCAGCAGTGCCGGGACTAGCGGGGAGGAGACCCAGTACTTC
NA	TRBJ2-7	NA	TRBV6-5	CASSPFGGEQYF	TGTGCCAGCAGTCCCTTTGGCGGCGAGCAGTACTTC
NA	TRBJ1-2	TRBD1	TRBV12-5	CASGPGTAYGYTF	TGTGCTAGTGGACCTGGGACAGCTTATGGCTACACCTTC
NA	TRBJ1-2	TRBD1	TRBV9	CASSVEGAPLLGYTF	TGTGCCAGCAGCGTAGAGGGGGCCCCATTACTTGGCTACACCTTC
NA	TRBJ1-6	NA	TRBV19	CASSSGYWDSPLHF	TGTGCCAGTAGTTCAGGCTATTGGGATTCACCCCTCCACTTT
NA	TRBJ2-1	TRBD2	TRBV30	CACGRPSSYNEQFF	TGCGCTTGCGGGAGGCCGAGCTCCTACAATGAGCAGTTCTTC
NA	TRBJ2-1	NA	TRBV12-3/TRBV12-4	CASSLEGSAEQFF	TGTGCCAGCAGTTTAGAGGGGTCAGCCGAGCAGTTCTTC
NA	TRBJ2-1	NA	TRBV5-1	CASSLNYGEQFF	TGCGCCAGCAGCCTGAACTACGGCGAGCAGTTCTTC
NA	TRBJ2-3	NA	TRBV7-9	CASSLLGRPPSTDTQYF	TGTGCCAGCAGCTTACTGGGGAGGCCTCCTAGCACAGATACGCAGTATTTT
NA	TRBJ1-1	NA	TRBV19	CASSIGNTEAFF	TGTGCCAGTAGCATCGGGAACACTGAAGCTTTCTTT
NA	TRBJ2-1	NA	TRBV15	CATSRVRDSRYNEQFF	TGTGCCACCAGCAGAGTCCGGGACTCCCGATACAATGAGCAGTTCTTC
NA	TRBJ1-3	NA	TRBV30	CAWKHSGNTIYF	TGTGCCTGGAAGCACTCTGGAAACACCATATATTTT
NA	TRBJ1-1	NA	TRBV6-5	CASSFLQGGGTEAFF	TGTGCCAGCAGTTTCCTCCAGGGCGGGGGCACTGAAGCTTTCTTT
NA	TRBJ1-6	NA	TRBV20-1	CSASLAVGNSPLHF	TGCAGTGCTAGTCTCGCGGTTGGGAATTCACCCCTCCACTTT
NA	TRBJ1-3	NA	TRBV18	CASSPFLGREISGNTIYF	TGTGCCAGCTCACCATTTCTCGGCAGGGAAATATCTGGAAACACCATATATTTT
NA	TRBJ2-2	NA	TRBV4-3	CASSEARGAGELFF	TGCGCCAGCAGCGAGGCCAGGGGGGCCGGGGAGCTGTTTTTT
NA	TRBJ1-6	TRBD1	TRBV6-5	CASSYNRGFNSPLHF	TGTGCCAGCAGTTATAACAGGGGGTTTAATTCACCCCTCCACTTT
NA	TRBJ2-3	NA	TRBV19	CASSIESSGTDTQYF	TGTGCCAGTAGTATAGAGTCTAGCGGCACAGATACGCAGTATTTT
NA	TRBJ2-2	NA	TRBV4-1	CASSQLTGNTGELFF	TGCGCCAGCAGCCAACTAACCGGGAACACCGGGGAGCTGTTTTTT
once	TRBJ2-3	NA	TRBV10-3	CAIRGGPDTQYF	TGTGCCATACGAGGGGGTCCAGATACGCAGTATTTT
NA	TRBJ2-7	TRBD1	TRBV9	CASAPGTGGSYEQYF	TGTGCCAGCGCGCCCGGGACAGGGGGTTCCTACGAGCAGTACTTC
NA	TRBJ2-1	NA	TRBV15	CATSGPSYNEQFF	TGTGCCACCAGCGGGCCCTCCTACAATGAGCAGTTCTTC
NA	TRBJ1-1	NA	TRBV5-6	CASARRQGYTEAFF	TGTGCCAGCGCACGGAGGCAGGGGTACACTGAAGCTTTCTTT
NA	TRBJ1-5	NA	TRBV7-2	CASSYQGNQPQHF	TGTGCCAGCAGCTACCAGGGGAACCAGCCCCAGCATTTT
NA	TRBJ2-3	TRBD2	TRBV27	CASTWTSGGIDTQYF	TGTGCCAGCACTTGGACTAGCGGGGGCATAGATACGCAGTATTTT
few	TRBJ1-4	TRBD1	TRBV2	CAGGDREDRKLFF	TGTGCCGGGGGGGACAGGGAGGATCGAAAACTGTTTTTT
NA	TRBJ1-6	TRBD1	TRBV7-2	CASSATGGGNSPLHF	TGTGCCAGCAGCGCGACAGGGGGCGGTAATTCACCCCTCCACTTT
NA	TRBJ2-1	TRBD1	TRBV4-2	CASSPPGQGAHEQFF	TGTGCCAGCAGCCCCCCGGGACAGGGGGCGCATGAGCAGTTCTTC
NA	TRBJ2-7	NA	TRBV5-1	CASSLITGSKEQYF	TGCGCCAGCAGCTTGATCACGGGGAGTAAGGAGCAGTACTTC
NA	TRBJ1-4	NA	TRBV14	CASSPLAATNEKLFF	TGTGCCAGCAGCCCCTTGGCAGCAACTAATGAAAAACTGTTTTTT
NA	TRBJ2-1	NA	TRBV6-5	CATGQPYNEQFF	TGTGCCACTGGACAGCCCTACAATGAGCAGTTCTTC
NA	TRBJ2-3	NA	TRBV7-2	CASSLGGEADTQYF	TGTGCCAGCAGCTTAGGCGGGGAAGCAGATACGCAGTATTTT
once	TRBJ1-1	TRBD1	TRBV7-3	CASSLEGQDPFF	TGTGCCAGCAGCTTGGAGGGACAGGACCCTTTCTTT
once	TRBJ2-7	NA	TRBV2	CASRPDRLLYEQYF	TGTGCCAGCAGGCCCGACAGGTTGCTATACGAGCAGTACTTC
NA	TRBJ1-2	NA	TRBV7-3	CASSLHGTQYGYTF	TGTGCCAGCAGCTTACATGGGACACAGTATGGCTACACCTTC
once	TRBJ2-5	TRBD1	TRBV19	CASSMRQGVRETQYF	TGTGCCAGTAGTATGCGACAGGGTGTAAGGGAGACCCAGTACTTC
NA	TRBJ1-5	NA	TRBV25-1	CASSESGGGNNQPQHF	TGTGCCAGCAGTGAATCGGGGGGAGGCAACAATCAGCCCCAGCATTTT
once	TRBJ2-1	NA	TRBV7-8	CASSLKVGQPYNEQFF	TGTGCCAGCAGTCTTAAGGTAGGACAGCCCTACAATGAGCAGTTCTTC
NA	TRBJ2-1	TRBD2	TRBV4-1	CASSFLAGGYNEQFF	TGCGCCAGCAGCTTCCTAGCGGGGGGCTACAATGAGCAGTTCTTC
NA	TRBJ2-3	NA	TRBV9	CASSVVQGDTQYF	TGTGCCAGCAGCGTAGTACAGGGAGATACGCAGTATTTT
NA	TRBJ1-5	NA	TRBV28	CASSLGRQGYQPQHF	TGTGCCAGCAGTTTAGGAAGGCAGGGTTATCAGCCCCAGCATTTT
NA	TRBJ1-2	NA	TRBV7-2	CASSLIDRYGYTF	TGTGCCAGCAGCTTAATCGACAGATATGGCTACACCTTC
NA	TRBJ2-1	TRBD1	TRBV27	CASSDRVYNEQFF	TGTGCCAGCAGTGACAGGGTATACAATGAGCAGTTCTTC
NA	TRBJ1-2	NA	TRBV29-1	CSVWTAGGYGYTF	TGCAGCGTTTGGACAGCCGGAGGCTATGGCTACACCTTC
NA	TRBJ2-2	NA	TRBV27	CASSELWGLGELFF	TGTGCCAGCAGTGAGCTATGGGGGCTCGGGGAGCTGTTTTTT
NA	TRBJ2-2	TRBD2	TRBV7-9	CASSFSGRADTGELFF	TGTGCCAGCAGTTTTAGCGGGAGGGCCGACACCGGGGAGCTGTTTTTT